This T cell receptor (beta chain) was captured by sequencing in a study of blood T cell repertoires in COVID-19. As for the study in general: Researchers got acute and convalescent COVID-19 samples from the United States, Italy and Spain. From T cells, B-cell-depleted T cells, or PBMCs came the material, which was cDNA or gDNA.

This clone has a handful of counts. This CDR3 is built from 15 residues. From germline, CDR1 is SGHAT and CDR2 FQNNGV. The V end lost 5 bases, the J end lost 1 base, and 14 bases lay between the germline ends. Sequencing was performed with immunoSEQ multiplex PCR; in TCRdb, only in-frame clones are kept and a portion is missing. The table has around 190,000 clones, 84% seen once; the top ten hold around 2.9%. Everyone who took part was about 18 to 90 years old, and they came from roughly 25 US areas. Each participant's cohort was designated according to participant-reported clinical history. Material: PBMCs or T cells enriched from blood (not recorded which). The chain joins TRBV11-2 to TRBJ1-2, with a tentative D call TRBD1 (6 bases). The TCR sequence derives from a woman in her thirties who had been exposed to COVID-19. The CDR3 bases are TGTGCCAGCAGCGCCGGACAGATACATAACTATGGCTACACCTTC. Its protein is CASSAGQIHNYGYTF.